The source of this T cell receptor (beta chain) is a study of OX40 agonist ivuxolimab in advanced cancers. Overall study context: Patients receiving dose escalation had hepatocellular carcinoma, melanoma, renal cell or head and neck cancer. From about 23 to 85 years was the age range, with a mean of roughly 64 years, and about 78% were male. Study results and caveats: At doses 0.1 to 3.0 mg/kg, CD4+ and CD8+ clones expanded. Antigens targeted by the expanded peripheral T cells were not determined.

Notes on this clone: No antigen is known for it.

Profiled with immunoSEQ multiplex PCR; TCRdb holds only in-frame clones, not every one. The data show 66,000 or so clones, with 60% to 80% seen just once and 1.6% held by the top ten. The specimen was CD4+ or CD8+ T cells sorted from blood, collected in a trial of the OX40 agonist ivuxolimab. This TCR was sampled from an adult with an advanced solid tumor such as melanoma, head and neck, liver or kidney cancer.

DNA of the CDR3: TGTGCCAGCCGTAGAGGATACGAGCAGTACTTC. It encodes CASRRGYEQYF. The rearrangement uses TRBV28 and TRBJ2-5, with D unresolved. The DNA end is a closer match to TRBJ2-7, so the J assignment may be wrong. CDR1 is MDHEN, CDR2 SYDVKM, per germline. There are 11 residues in the CDR3.